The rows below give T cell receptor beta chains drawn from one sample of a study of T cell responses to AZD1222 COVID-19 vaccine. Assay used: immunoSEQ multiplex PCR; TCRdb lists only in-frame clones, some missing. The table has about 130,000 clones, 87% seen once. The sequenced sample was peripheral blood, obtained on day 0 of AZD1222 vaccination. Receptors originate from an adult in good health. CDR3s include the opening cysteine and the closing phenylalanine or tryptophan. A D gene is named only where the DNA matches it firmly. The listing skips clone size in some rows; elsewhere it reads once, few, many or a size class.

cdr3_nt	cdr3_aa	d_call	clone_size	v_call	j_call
TGTGCCAGTAGTATCCCCGGGCAGGGGGCGCGTGGCTACACCTTC	CASSIPGQGARGYTF	TRBD1	-	TRBV19	TRBJ1-2
TGTGCCAGCAGCTTAGACAGACAGAGTGAAGCTTTCTTT	CASSLDRQSEAFF	-	-	TRBV11-2	TRBJ1-1
TGTGCCAGCACCAGACACGTCCCCAATCAGCCCCAGCATTTT	CASTRHVPNQPQHF	-	-	TRBV27	TRBJ1-5
TGTGCCAGCAGTGAAGCGGTTGGCAGACGGGGCTACACCTTC	CASSEAVGRRGYTF	-	-	TRBV2	TRBJ1-2
TGTGCCAGCAGCCCCAGCCTGCAGACGACTAATGAAAAACTGTTTTTT	CASSPSLQTTNEKLFF	-	-	TRBV11-2	TRBJ1-4
TGCGCCAGCAGCCAAGAAGGGTCCTACGAGCAGTACTTC	CASSQEGSYEQYF	-	-	TRBV4-3	TRBJ2-7
TGTGCCAGCAGTTTTGGGTCACGAGCCAACTCTGGAAACACCATATATTTT	CASSFGSRANSGNTIYF	-	-	TRBV28	TRBJ1-3
TGTGCCAGCAGTGAAGGGGGGGGCTATCAGCCCCAGCATTTT	CASSEGGGYQPQHF	-	once	TRBV6-1	TRBJ1-5
TGTGCCAGCAGCGTAACGGATAGCACAGATACGCAGTATTTT	CASSVTDSTDTQYF	-	-	TRBV9	TRBJ2-3
TGTGCCAGTAGTATAGTTGGGGACAGGTATCAGCCCCAGCATTTT	CASSIVGDRYQPQHF	TRBD1	-	TRBV19	TRBJ1-5
TGCGCCAGCAGCCCCCGCGCAGGAATCGAGAACACTGAAGCTTTCTTT	CASSPRAGIENTEAFF	-	once	TRBV5-1	TRBJ1-1
TGTGCCAGTAGTTTCGGTGAAAAACTGTTTTTT	CASSFGEKLFF	-	-	TRBV19	TRBJ1-4
TGTGCCAGCTCCCCTGGGGGGAGATTGGAGACCCAGTACTTC	CASSPGGRLETQYF	-	-	TRBV6-5	TRBJ2-5
TGTGCCAGCAGCCAAGCGGGTTTGGAAGAAAAACTGTTTTTT	CASSQAGLEEKLFF	-	-	TRBV3-1/TRBV3-2	TRBJ1-4
TGTGCCAGCAGCGCTGGGACTAAAGGCTTCACAGATACGCAGTATTTT	CASSAGTKGFTDTQYF	TRBD2	-	TRBV5-5	TRBJ2-3
TGTGCCAGCAGCTCTCAGGTCGCTCCTACGTACGAGCAGTACTTC	CASSSQVAPTYEQYF	-	-	TRBV7-3	TRBJ2-7
TGTGCCAGCAGCCCCCTCAGCACAGATACGCAGTATTTT	CASSPLSTDTQYF	-	-	TRBV3-1/TRBV3-2	TRBJ2-3
TGTGCCTGGAGTTCCACAGGGGGCGAAAAACTGTTTTTT	CAWSSTGGEKLFF	TRBD1	-	TRBV30	TRBJ1-4
TGTGCCAGCCGTGGGGGGGAGACCCAGTACTTC	CASRGGETQYF	-	-	TRBV6-6	TRBJ2-5
TGTGCCAGCAGTGATTGGCGGGGGACAGATACGCAGTATTTT	CASSDWRGTDTQYF	TRBD2	-	TRBV6-1	TRBJ2-3